The rows below give T cell receptor beta chains drawn from one sample of a study of T cells in Graves' hyperthyroidism and ophthalmopathy. MiXCR was run by TCRdb on the multiplex PCR reads, yielding one entry per CDR3 protein. Of 550,000 to 700,000 distinct CDR3 sequences in the sample, roughly 14% are singletons; the top ten hold 4.3%. The specimen sequenced was blood. These receptors were taken from a woman in her 40s with Graves' ophthalmopathy. CDR3s include the opening cysteine and the closing phenylalanine or tryptophan. D genes are given only for firm matches. Only some rows state a clone size, as once, few, many or a class for expanded clones.

>TRBV7-8|-|TRBJ2-3|-
CASSLVVLDTQYF
TGTGCCAGCAGCTTAGTTGTTTTAGATACGCAGTATTTT
>TRBV19|many|TRBJ1-5|-
CASRPRGDSNQPQHF
TGTGCCAGCCGCCCTCGGGGCGATAGCAATCAGCCCCAGCATTTT
>TRBV29-1|many|TRBJ1-2|-
CSVEVGERGYTF
TGCAGCGTTGAAGTTGGGGAGCGTGGCTACACCTTC
>TRBV6-1|-|TRBJ1-5|-
CASSDAKGVNQPQHF
TGTGCCAGCAGTGATGCGAAGGGCGTCAATCAGCCCCAGCATTTT
>TRBV12-3/TRBV12-4|many|TRBJ2-4|-
CASSFGVMAKNIQYF
TGTGCCAGCAGTTTTGGAGTGATGGCCAAAAACATTCAGTACTTC
>TRBV20-1|few|TRBJ1-5|-
CSASAGRFPGAEQPQHF
TGCAGTGCTAGTGCGGGGCGGTTCCCAGGGGCAGAGCAGCCCCAGCATTTT
>TRBV24-1|few|TRBJ2-3|-
CATSDPYRSTDTQYF
TGTGCCACCAGTGATCCCTACAGGAGTACAGATACGCAGTATTTT
>TRBV6-5|many|TRBJ2-7|-
CASRVREARSYEQYF
TGTGCCAGCAGGGTGAGGGAGGCCCGCTCCTACGAGCAGTACTTC
>TRBV28|-|TRBJ2-1|TRBD2
CASSQGLVGVLSYNEQFF
TGTGCCAGCAGCCAGGGACTAGTAGGGGTACTATCCTACAATGAGCAGTTCTTC
>TRBV6-1|-|TRBJ1-3|TRBD1
CASKRDRSSGNTIYF
TGTGCCAGCAAGCGGGACAGAAGCTCTGGAAACACCATATATTTT
>TRBV20-1|few|TRBJ2-7|-
CSAPKGGGLGEQYF
TGCAGTGCCCCCAAAGGGGGGGGGCTGGGGGAGCAGTACTTC
>TRBV6-1|many|TRBJ1-5|-
CASREPTQPQHF
TGTGCCAGCCGGGAACCTACCCAGCCCCAGCATTTT
>TRBV11-1|many|TRBJ2-5|TRBD2
CASGPPWTSGRAMETQYF
TGTGCCAGCGGCCCACCGTGGACTAGCGGGAGGGCCATGGAGACCCAGTACTTC
>TRBV12-3/TRBV12-4|few|TRBJ1-1|-
CASSLTEEAFF
TGTGCCAGCAGTTTGACAGAAGAAGCTTTCTTT
>TRBV3-1|-|TRBJ1-1|TRBD1
CASSPEQGSEAFF
TGTGCCAGCAGCCCCGAACAGGGGTCTGAAGCTTTCTTT
>TRBV19|many|TRBJ1-6|-
CASSRPTEPLHF
TGTGCCAGTAGTCGACCCACGGAACCCCTCCACTTT
>TRBV28|-|TRBJ2-2|TRBD2
CASSHRAGVSGELFF
TGTGCCAGCAGCCACCGGGCGGGAGTGTCCGGGGAGCTGTTTTTT
>TRBV6-1|-|TRBJ1-5|TRBD1
CASSDRGLRLGNQPQHF
TGTGCCAGCTCGGACAGGGGGCTGCGTTTGGGCAATCAGCCCCAGCATTTT
>TRBV6-2/TRBV6-3|many|TRBJ2-7|TRBD1
CASSTTAAMGQGHYEQYF
TGTGCCAGCAGTACAACGGCAGCGATGGGACAGGGTCATTACGAGCAGTACTTC
>TRBV19|-|TRBJ1-2|TRBD1
CASSPSDRDYGYTF
TGTGCCAGTAGTCCTTCGGACAGGGACTATGGCTACACCTTC
>TRBV28|-|TRBJ2-4|-
CASSLYGGNGIQYF
TGTGCCAGCAGTTTATACGGAGGTAATGGGATTCAGTACTTC
>TRBV6-2/TRBV6-3|many|TRBJ2-2|-
CASSWDFTGELFF
TGTGCCAGCAGTTGGGACTTCACCGGGGAGCTGTTTTTT
>TRBV29-1|many|TRBJ2-7|TRBD2
CSGGTSGEQYF
TGCAGCGGAGGGACTAGCGGCGAGCAGTACTTC
>TRBV10-2|-|TRBJ2-5|TRBD1
CASRGTGIQETQYF
TGCGCCAGCAGGGGGACAGGGATCCAAGAGACCCAGTACTTC
>TRBV7-6|many|TRBJ2-7|-
CASSLTLGASYEQYF
TGTGCCAGCAGCTTAACGTTAGGGGCATCCTACGAGCAGTACTTC
>TRBV25-1|-|TRBJ2-2|TRBD2
CASSEPGLAGEVGRTGELFF
TGTGCCAGCAGTGAACCGGGACTAGCGGGAGAAGTAGGACGGACCGGGGAGCTGTTTTTT
>TRBV7-6|many|TRBJ1-1|-
CASSLGGFDMNTEAFF
TGTGCCAGCAGCTTAGGAGGGTTCGACATGAACACTGAAGCTTTCTTT
>TRBV6-4|many|TRBJ2-7|-
CADRGRDCEQYF
TGTGCCGATAGGGGGCGGGACTGCGAGCAGTACTTC
>TRBV20-1|many|TRBJ2-7|-
CSARGNEQYF
TGCAGTGCTAGAGGGAACGAGCAGTACTTC
>TRBV6-1|many|TRBJ1-2|-
CASSEAGLYGYTF
TGTGCCAGCAGTGAAGCGGGGCTTTATGGCTACACCTTC
>TRBV12-3/TRBV12-4|few|TRBJ1-5|TRBD1
CASTYCWDRGFDQPQHF
TGTGCCAGCACCTATTGCTGGGACAGGGGGTTTGATCAGCCCCAGCATTTT
>TRBV30|-|TRBJ1-2|-
CAWITDYYGYTF
TGTGCCTGGATAACCGACTACTATGGCTACACCTTC
>TRBV11-3|-|TRBJ1-3|TRBD1
CASSPSQGLAGNTIYF
TGTGCCAGCAGCCCATCACAGGGGTTAGCGGGAAACACCATATATTTT
>TRBV13|many|TRBJ2-7|-
CASSPHSSSDDEQYF
TGTGCCAGCAGCCCCCACTCGTCCTCCGACGACGAGCAGTACTTC
>TRBV3-1|many|TRBJ2-7|TRBD2
CASSQVAGAQHEQYF
TGTGCCAGCAGCCAAGTAGCGGGAGCACAGCACGAGCAGTACTTC
>TRBV20-1|-|TRBJ2-5|-
CSAMTQGLGTQYF
TGCAGTGCTATGACGCAGGGGTTGGGGACCCAGTACTTC
>TRBV15|-|TRBJ1-5|TRBD1
CATSRERGGTGAVQPQHF
TGTGCCACCAGCAGAGAGAGGGGGGGAACAGGGGCAGTTCAGCCCCAGCATTTT
>TRBV19|many|TRBJ2-7|-
CASSITYVAYEQYF
TGTGCCAGTAGTATAACCTACGTAGCCTACGAGCAGTACTTC
>TRBV3-1|many|TRBJ1-1|-
CASSHVPMNTEAFF
TGTGCCAGCAGCCATGTCCCGATGAACACTGAAGCTTTCTTT
>TRBV28|many|TRBJ2-5|TRBD1
CASSLQDRKETQYF
TGTGCCAGCAGTTTACAGGACAGGAAAGAGACCCAGTACTTC
>TRBV11-1|-|TRBJ2-2|TRBD2
CASIRGLAGVTGELFF
TGTGCCAGCATCCGAGGACTAGCGGGAGTCACCGGGGAGCTGTTTTTT
>TRBV28|many|TRBJ2-7|TRBD1
CASRATGADEQYF
TGTGCCAGCAGGGCCACAGGGGCGGACGAGCAGTACTTC
>TRBV12-3/TRBV12-4|many|TRBJ1-2|-
CASSSTGTRFGYGYTF
TGTGCCAGCAGTTCCACCGGGACCAGGTTCGGCTATGGCTACACCTTC
>TRBV28|-|TRBJ1-2|-
CASSFRTYGYTF
TGTGCCAGCAGTTTTCGGACCTATGGCTACACCTTC